This T cell receptor (beta chain) stems from a study of T cell repertoires in cytomegalovirus infection. Study-wide background: Both CMV infection and a matching HLA type were indicated by public TCR beta signatures. Overall study findings and caveats: HLA-C-restricted CMV-specific TCR beta clonotypes prevailed in the ex vivo response. Cumulative public TCR beta family frequency identified carriers of CMV plus the relevant HLA.

TCRdb re-analysed the reads in MiXCR, keeping a single row per CDR3 protein. The table lists 300,000 to 400,000 distinct CDR3 sequences, 9% to 9.5% of them singletons, with 3.5% to 4.5% in the top ten. CDR3 length: 18 residues. CDR1 and CDR2 (germline): LNHDA, SQIVND (reference sequence). V was clipped by 4 bases and J by 0 bases; unmatched bases: 13. This clonotype was recorded at least ten times. Its antigen remains unidentified. The chain combines TRBV19 with TRBJ1-1; 8 bases align to TRBD1. The sequence was collected from a human donor in good health (CMV status not recorded). Some clones in this sample may be carry-over from other donors' samples. Sequencing was carried out using PBMCs. CDR3 nucleotides: TGTGCCAGTAGTACCTCAGGGGGCCATCGGATAATGAACACTGAAGCTTTCTTT. It translates to CASSTSGGHRIMNTEAFF.